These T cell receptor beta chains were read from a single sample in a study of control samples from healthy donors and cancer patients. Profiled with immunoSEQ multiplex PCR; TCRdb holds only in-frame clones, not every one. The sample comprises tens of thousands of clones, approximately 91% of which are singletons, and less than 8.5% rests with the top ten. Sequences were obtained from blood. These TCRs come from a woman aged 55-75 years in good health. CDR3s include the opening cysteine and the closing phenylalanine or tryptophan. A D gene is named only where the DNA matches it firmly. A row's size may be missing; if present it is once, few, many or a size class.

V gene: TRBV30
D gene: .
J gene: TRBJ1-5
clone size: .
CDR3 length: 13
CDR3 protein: CAWGEQQGQPQHF
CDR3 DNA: TGTGCCTGGGGCGAACAACAGGGCCAGCCCCAGCATTTT

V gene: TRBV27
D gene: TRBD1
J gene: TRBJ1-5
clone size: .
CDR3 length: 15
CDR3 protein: CASSLGQGFHQPQHF
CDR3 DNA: TGTGCCAGCAGTTTAGGACAGGGGTTTCATCAGCCCCAGCATTTT

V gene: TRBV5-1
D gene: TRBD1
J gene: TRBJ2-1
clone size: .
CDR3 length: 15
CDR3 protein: CASSSGQGAHNEQFF
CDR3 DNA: TGCGCCAGCAGCAGTGGACAGGGGGCTCACAATGAGCAGTTCTTC

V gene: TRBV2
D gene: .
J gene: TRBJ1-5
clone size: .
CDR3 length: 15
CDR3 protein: CASSEEQGGNQPQHF
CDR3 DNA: TGTGCCAGCAGTGAGGAACAGGGCGGTAATCAGCCCCAGCATTTT

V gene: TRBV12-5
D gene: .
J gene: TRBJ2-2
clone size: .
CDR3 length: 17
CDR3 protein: CASGQRTLGSDTGELFF
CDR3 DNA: TGTGCTAGTGGTCAAAGGACACTCGGTAGCGACACCGGGGAGCTGTTTTTT

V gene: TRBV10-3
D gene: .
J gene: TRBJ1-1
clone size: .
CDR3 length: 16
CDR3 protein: CAISESRPGENTEAFF
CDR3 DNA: TGTGCCATCAGTGAGTCAAGGCCAGGGGAAAACACTGAAGCTTTCTTT

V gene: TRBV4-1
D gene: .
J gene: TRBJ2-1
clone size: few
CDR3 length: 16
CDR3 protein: CASSQEGGSRYNEQFF
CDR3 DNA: TGCGCCAGCAGCCAAGAAGGGGGGTCCCGCTACAATGAGCAGTTCTTC

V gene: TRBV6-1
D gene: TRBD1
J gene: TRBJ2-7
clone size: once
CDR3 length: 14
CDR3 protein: CASSQAGTGGEQYF
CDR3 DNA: TGTGCCAGCAGTCAAGCCGGGACAGGGGGCGAGCAGTACTTC

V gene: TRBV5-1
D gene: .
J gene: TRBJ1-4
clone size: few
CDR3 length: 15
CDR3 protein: CASSPGSATNEKLFF
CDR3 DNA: TGCGCCAGCAGCCCCGGGAGTGCAACTAATGAAAAACTGTTTTTT

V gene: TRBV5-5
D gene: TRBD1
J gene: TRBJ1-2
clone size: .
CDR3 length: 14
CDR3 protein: CASSLGQGERGYTF
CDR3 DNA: TGTGCCAGCAGCTTGGGGCAGGGGGAGCGGGGCTACACCTTC

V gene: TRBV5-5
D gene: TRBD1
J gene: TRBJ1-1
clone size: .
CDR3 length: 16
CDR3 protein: CASSLQGISPNTEAFF
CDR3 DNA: TGTGCCAGCAGCTTACAGGGGATTTCCCCGAACACTGAAGCTTTCTTT

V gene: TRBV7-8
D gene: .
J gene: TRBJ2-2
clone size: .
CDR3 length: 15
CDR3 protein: CASSIGGGYPGELFF
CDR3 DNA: TGTGCCAGCAGCATAGGGGGAGGGTATCCCGGGGAGCTGTTTTTT

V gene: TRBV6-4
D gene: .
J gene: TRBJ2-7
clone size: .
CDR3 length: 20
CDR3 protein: CASSDPDLTKFDLRSYEQYF
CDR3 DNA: TGTGCCAGCAGTGACCCTGATTTAACAAAGTTCGACCTGAGGTCCTACGAGCAGTACTTC

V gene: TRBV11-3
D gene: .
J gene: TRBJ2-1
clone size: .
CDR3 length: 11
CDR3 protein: CASRGRNEQFF
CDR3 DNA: TGTGCCAGCCGAGGACGGAATGAGCAGTTCTTC

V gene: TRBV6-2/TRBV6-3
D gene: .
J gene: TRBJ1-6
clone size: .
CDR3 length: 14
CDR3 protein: CASSYVDPNSPLHF
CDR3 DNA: TGTGCCAGCAGTTACGTTGATCCTAATTCACCCCTCCACTTT

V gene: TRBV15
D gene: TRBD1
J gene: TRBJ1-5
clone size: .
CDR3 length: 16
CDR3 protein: CATSARGQLLNQPQHF
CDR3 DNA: TGTGCCACCAGCGCCCGGGGACAGCTCCTCAATCAGCCCCAGCATTTT

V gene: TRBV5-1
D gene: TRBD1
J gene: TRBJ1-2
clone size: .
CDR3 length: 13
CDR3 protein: CASSFGQGGGHTF
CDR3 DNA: TGCGCCAGCAGCTTCGGACAGGGCGGTGGCCACACCTTC

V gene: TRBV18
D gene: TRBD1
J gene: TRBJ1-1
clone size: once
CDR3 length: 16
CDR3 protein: CASSPWPTGSNTEAFF
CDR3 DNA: TGTGCCAGCTCACCCTGGCCGACAGGGTCGAACACTGAAGCTTTCTTT

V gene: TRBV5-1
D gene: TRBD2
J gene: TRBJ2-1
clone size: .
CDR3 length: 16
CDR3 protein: CASSLPTSGSYNEQFF
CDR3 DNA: TGCGCCAGCAGCTTACCTACTAGCGGGAGTTACAATGAGCAGTTCTTC

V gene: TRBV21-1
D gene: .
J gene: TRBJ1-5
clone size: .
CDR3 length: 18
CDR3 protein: CASRTGTGDVNRNQPQHF
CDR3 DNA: TGTGCCAGCAGGACCGGGACAGGGGACGTAAATCGCAATCAGCCCCAGCATTTT

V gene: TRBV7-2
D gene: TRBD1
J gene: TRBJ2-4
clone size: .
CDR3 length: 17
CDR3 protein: CASSSQGAGVAKNIQYF
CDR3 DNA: TGTGCCAGCAGCTCACAGGGGGCTGGGGTAGCCAAAAACATTCAGTACTTC

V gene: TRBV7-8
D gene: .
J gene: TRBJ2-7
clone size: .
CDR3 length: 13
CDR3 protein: CASSLEEGSEQYF
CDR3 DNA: TGTGCCAGCAGCTTAGAGGAAGGGTCCGAGCAGTACTTC

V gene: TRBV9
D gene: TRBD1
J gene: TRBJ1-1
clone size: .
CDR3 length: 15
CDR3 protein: CASSTQGAPFSEAFF
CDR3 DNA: TGTGCCAGCAGCACCCAGGGGGCGCCGTTTTCTGAAGCTTTCTTT